This TCR beta chain was found in a study of blood T cell repertoires in COVID-19. The V end was cut by 2 bases, the J end by 4 bases, with 11 bases between. This CDR3 region has 14 residues. In germline, CDR1 is MNHEY, CDR2 SMNVEV (reference sequence). Sequencing used immunoSEQ multiplex PCR; TCRdb keeps in-frame clones, though not all of them. The sample has around 210,000 clones; 89% are singletons. V and J are TRBV27 and TRBJ1-1; possible D gene TRBD1, 6 bases. Specimen: PBMCs or T cells enriched from blood (not recorded which). This clonotype originated in a woman aged 18-29 years who had recovered from COVID-19. DNA for the CDR3: TGTGCCAGCAGTTTAGGTGGCAGGGGCACTGAAGCTTTCTTT. Protein product: CASSLGGRGTEAFF.